The 2 T cell receptor beta chains below all came from one sample that was sequenced in a study of neurological immune-mediated disorders. One entry per CDR3 protein, called by TCRdb with MiXCR from the 5' RACE reads. Found here are roughly 100,000 distinct CDR3 sequences, roughly a tenth of them singletons; the top ten hold approximately 3.1%. Time point defined: longitudinal time-point 3. Sequencing used PBMCs. The source is a female donor with HTLV-1-associated myelopathy (HAM/TSP).

The table lists this clonotype with many counts. This sequence joins TRBV5-6 and TRBJ2-7; TRBD1 aligns across 9 bases. Germline V gene lookup returns CDR1 SGHDT and CDR2 YYEEEE. With 4 bases clipped from V and 2 bases from J, the junction kept 4 bases outside the gene matches. There are 14 residues in the CDR3. The CDR3 coding sequence is TGTGCCAGCAGCCCTGGGACAGGGCCCTACGAGCAGTACTTC. Protein sequence: CASSPGTGPYEQYF.

Only a few counts were recorded for this clonotype. The J gene is TRBJ2-5, the V gene TRBV20-1; 10 bases match TRBD2. Germline V gives CDR1 DFQATT, CDR2 SNEGSKA (reference sequence). J gave up 10 bases and V 4 bases, and 12 bases lay outside the gene matches. The CDR3 is 14 residues long. This CDR3 is CSAKRGGRGGDQYF. CDR3 bases: TGCAGTGCTAAGCGGGGGGGCAGGGGAGGGGACCAGTACTTC.